This TCR beta chain is from a study of control samples from healthy donors and cancer patients. Per the germline V gene, CDR1 is LGHDT and CDR2 is YNNKEL (reference sequence). This CDR3 region has 12 residues. V lost 4 bases to trimming and J lost 4 bases, with 7 bases between them. Profiling relied on immunoSEQ multiplex PCR, and the TCRdb table lists in-frame clones only, not all of them. There are more than 100,000 clones in the sample; 90% to 95% occur only once, and 6% to 8.5% lies in the top ten. The chain combines TRBV3-1 (or the pseudogene TRBV3-2) with TRBJ1-1; D gene unclear. The sample consisted of blood. The source of this sequence is a woman younger than 30 in good health. CDR3 protein: CASSRKSTEAFF. The CDR3 DNA reads as TGTGCCAGCAGCCGTAAGAGCACTGAAGCTTTCTTT.